This T cell receptor beta chain derives from a study of T cell responses to AZD1222 COVID-19 vaccine. The method was immunoSEQ multiplex PCR; TCRdb's version includes in-frame clones alone and lacks a portion of them. Of around 140,000 clones listed, about 90% are singletons. The length of the CDR3 is 15 residues. Germline lookup yields CDR1 LGHNA and CDR2 YSLEER. With 1 base clipped from V and 5 bases from J, the junction kept 5 bases outside the gene matches. The source material was peripheral blood, sampled 28 days after the second AZD1222 dose. This clonotype was sampled from an adult who received the AZD1222 COVID-19 vaccine. V and J are TRBV4-3 and TRBJ2-3; 8 bases fit TRBD2. The CDR3 loop is CASSQGSREGDTQYF. The CDR3 DNA sequence: TGCGCCAGCAGCCAAGGTAGCCGGGAGGGAGATACGCAGTATTTT.